The T cell receptor (beta chain) described here comes from a study of T cell responses to AZD1222 COVID-19 vaccine. This CDR3 comprises 15 residues. Germline lookup yields CDR1 LNHDA and CDR2 SQIVND (reference sequence). The V gene lost 6 bases and the J gene lost 7 bases, with 19 bases spanning the gap. The repertoire was sequenced with immunoSEQ multiplex PCR; TCRdb's copy has only in-frame clones and lacks some. The profile shows under 150,000 clones, around 90% of them singletons. The chain links TRBV19 to TRBJ1-5; the D is unclear. Sample: peripheral blood, taken on day 0 of AZD1222 vaccination. This TCR was sampled from an adult in good health. This CDR3 reads CASRTTYHGGQPQHF. The CDR3 nucleotides read TGTGCCAGTAGAACCACCTACCACGGCGGGCAGCCCCAGCATTTT.